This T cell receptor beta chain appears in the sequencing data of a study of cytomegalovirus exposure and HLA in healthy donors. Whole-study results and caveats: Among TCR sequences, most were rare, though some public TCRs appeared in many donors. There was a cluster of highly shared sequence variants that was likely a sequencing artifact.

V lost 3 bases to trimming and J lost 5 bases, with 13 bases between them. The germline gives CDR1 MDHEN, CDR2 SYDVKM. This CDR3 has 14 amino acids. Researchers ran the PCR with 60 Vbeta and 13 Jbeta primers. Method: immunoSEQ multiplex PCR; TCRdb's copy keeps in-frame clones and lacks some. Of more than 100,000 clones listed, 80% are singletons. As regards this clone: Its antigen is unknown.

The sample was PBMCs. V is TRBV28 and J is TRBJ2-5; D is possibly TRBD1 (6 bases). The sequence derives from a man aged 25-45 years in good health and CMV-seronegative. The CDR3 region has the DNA TGTGCCAGCAGTTTGTCACAGGGTCAGGAGACCCAGTACTTC. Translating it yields CASSLSQGQETQYF.